There are many counts of the clone carrying this T cell receptor beta chain. The antigen is unknown. There are 13 residues in the CDR3. V was shortened by 4 bases and J by 0 bases, with 6 bases between the two germline ends. Per the germline V gene, CDR1 is MNHEY and CDR2 is SMNVEV (reference sequence). Unique molecular identifiers, one per molecule, were present on every TCR cDNA molecule. TCRdb recomputed calls from the 5' RACE reads with MiXCR, one row per CDR3 protein. Among several thousand distinct CDR3 sequences, around 6.7% were seen once, and the ten largest hold 20% to 30%. The data belong to a study of spatial heterogeneity in lung cancer. Overall study results and limits: Expanded alpha and beta TCR counts within tumors tracked tumor mutation counts. The estimate shows that only roughly 7% of tumor T cells were covered for alpha and around 14% for beta chains.

Time point indicated: sample taken at primary tumor resection. In each case, whole RNA from tumor, nontumor lung or frozen PBMC was sequenced unsorted. This chain links TRBV27 with TRBJ1-1; no definite D call. Material: lung tumor tissue, obtained at surgery. The TCR was taken from a male donor with early-stage non-small cell lung cancer. The CDR3 nucleotides read TGTGCCAGCAGTTCGGGAATGAACACTGAAGCTTTCTTT. It specifies CASSSGMNTEAFF.